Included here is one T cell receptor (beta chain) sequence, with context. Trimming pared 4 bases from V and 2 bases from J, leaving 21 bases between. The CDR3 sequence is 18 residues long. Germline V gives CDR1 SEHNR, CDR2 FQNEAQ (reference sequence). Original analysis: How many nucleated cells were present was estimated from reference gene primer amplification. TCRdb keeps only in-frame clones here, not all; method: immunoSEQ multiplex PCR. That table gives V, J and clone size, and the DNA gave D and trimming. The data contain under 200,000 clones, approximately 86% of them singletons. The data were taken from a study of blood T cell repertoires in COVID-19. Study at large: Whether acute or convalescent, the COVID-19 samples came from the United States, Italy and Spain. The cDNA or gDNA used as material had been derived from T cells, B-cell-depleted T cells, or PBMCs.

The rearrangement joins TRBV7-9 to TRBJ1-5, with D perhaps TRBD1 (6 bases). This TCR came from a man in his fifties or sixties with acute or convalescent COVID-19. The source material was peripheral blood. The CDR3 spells CASSYSYRQDDGNQPQHF. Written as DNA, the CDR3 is TGTGCCAGCAGCTATTCATACAGACAGGACGACGGCAATCAGCCCCAGCATTTT.